The rows below give T cell receptor beta chains drawn from one sample of a study of T cell changes during pregnancy in multiple sclerosis. Sequencing used immunoSEQ multiplex PCR; TCRdb keeps in-frame clones, though not all of them. The sample contains under 60,000 clones, about 90% of which appear only once. This specimen consisted of CD4+ T cells from peripheral blood mononuclear cells, obtained in the second trimester of pregnancy. The receptors here all came from a female donor in good health, enrolled as a control in a pregnancy study. The CDR3 runs from the conserved cysteine through the conserved F or W. D genes are given only for firm matches. Expanded clones get a size class; other rows say once, few or many, or leave the size out.

>TRBV11-2|-|TRBJ2-3|once
TGTGCCAGCAGCCTAGGGCCTCCAGATACGCAGTATTTT
CASSLGPPDTQYF
>TRBV15|TRBD1|TRBJ1-2|-
TGTGCCACCAGCAGGACCGGGACAGCATATGGCTACACCTTC
CATSRTGTAYGYTF
>TRBV9|TRBD2|TRBJ2-1|-
TGTGCCAGCAGCGCCCACCGACTAGCGGGGAAAGGCAATGAGCAGTTCTTC
CASSAHRLAGKGNEQFF
>TRBV6-6|TRBD1|TRBJ1-3|-
TGTGCCAGCAGGACGACAGGGTCTGGAAACACCATATATTTT
CASRTTGSGNTIYF
>TRBV14|-|TRBJ2-5|-
TGTGCCAGCAGCCAGACTACCTCCATCGGGGAGACCCAGTACTTC
CASSQTTSIGETQYF
>TRBV6-6|-|TRBJ1-5|-
TGTGCCAGCTCGCACACCATTTCTCCCCAGCATTTT
CASSHTISPQHF
>TRBV10-3|-|TRBJ1-1|-
TGTGCCATCAGTGGTCAAGCGGACACTGAAGCTTTCTTT
CAISGQADTEAFF
>TRBV10-3|TRBD1|TRBJ2-7|-
TGTGCCATCAAAAAGGGACAGGGAGAATCTAACGAGCAGTACTTC
CAIKKGQGESNEQYF
>TRBV4-3|-|TRBJ2-6|-
TGCGCCAGCAGCCAAGACTCTTCTGGGGCCAACGTCCTGACTTTC
CASSQDSSGANVLTF
>TRBV7-3|TRBD2|TRBJ2-1|-
TGTGCCAGCAGCTTCTTAAGACTAGCGGGGGGAGGTGAGCAGTTCTTC
CASSFLRLAGGGEQFF
>TRBV18|-|TRBJ1-2|-
TGTGCCAGCTCACCAGGGCCCCGGTCGTATGGCTACACCTTC
CASSPGPRSYGYTF
>TRBV4-3|-|TRBJ1-1|few
TGCGCCAGCTGCAGGGAACGCGGCACTGAAGCTTTCTTT
CASCRERGTEAFF
>TRBV5-1|-|TRBJ2-5|-
TGCGCCAGCAGCTTAGCCGGGGGTGGCGAGACCCAGTACTTC
CASSLAGGGETQYF
>TRBV5-6|-|TRBJ2-5|-
TGTGCCAGCAGCTTGTACTACTCCACTGTCGGAGAGACCCAGTACTTC
CASSLYYSTVGETQYF
>TRBV7-2|-|TRBJ2-7|-
TGTGCCAGCAGCTTAGGGTCAGGTGAGCAGTACTTC
CASSLGSGEQYF